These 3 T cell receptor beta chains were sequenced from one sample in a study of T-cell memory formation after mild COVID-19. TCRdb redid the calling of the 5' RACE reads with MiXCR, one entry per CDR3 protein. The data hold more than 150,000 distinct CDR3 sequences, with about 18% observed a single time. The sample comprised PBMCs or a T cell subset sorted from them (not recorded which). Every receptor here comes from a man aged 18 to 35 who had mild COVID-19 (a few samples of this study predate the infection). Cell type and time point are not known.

Written as DNA, the CDR3 is TGCGCCAGCAGCCCGAGATCCGGGACAGGGGGCTACACCTTC. Protein product: CASSPRSGTGGYTF. The chain recombines TRBV4-3 with TRBJ1-2; 9 bases line up with TRBD1. J lost 8 bases, V lost 4 bases, and 8 bases had no gene match. There are 14 residues in the CDR3. Germline loops: CDR1 LGHNA, CDR2 YSLEER.

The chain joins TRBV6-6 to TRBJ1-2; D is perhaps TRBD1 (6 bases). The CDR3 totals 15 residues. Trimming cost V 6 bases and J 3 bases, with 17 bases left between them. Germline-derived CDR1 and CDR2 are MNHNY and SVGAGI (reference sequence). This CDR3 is CASSRGRGADYGYTF. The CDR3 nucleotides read TGTGCCAGCAGCCGCGGACGGGGGGCAGACTATGGCTACACCTTC.

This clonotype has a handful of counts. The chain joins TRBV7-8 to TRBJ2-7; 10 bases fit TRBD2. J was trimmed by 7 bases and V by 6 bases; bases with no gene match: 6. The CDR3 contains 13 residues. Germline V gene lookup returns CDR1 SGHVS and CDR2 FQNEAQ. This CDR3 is CASRPLAGEEQYV. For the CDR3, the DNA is TGTGCCAGCAGACCTCTAGCGGGGGAAGAGCAGTACGTC.